The sequence of this T cell receptor beta chain was determined in a study of spatial heterogeneity in lung cancer. About the study: When available, follow-up PBMC samples taken a median of approximately two years after resection were sequenced. Study findings and constraints: Tumor TCRs that were ubiquitous and expanded showed up in blood more at resection than follow-up.

One entry per CDR3 protein results from TCRdb running MiXCR on the 5' RACE reads. The sample includes 72,000 or so distinct CDR3 sequences, roughly 9% seen only once; the top ten take around 1.9%. Time point specified: blood at routine non-recurrence follow-up after resection. The CDR3 has 15 amino acids. Germline assignment: CDR1 MNHNY and CDR2 SVGAGI (reference sequence). V was cut by 4 bases and J by 1 base, with 11 bases left in between. This clonotype was counted ten times or more. Its target is unknown. This specimen was PBMCs, taken at follow-up. The sequence was obtained from a female donor with early-stage non-small cell lung cancer. The rearrangement uses TRBV6-6 and TRBJ1-5, with a possible D match to TRBD1 (5 bases). Written as DNA, the CDR3 is TGTGCCAGCAGTTTCTACCGGGACAGCAATCAGCCCCAGCATTTT. Translation gives CASSFYRDSNQPQHF.